These 30 T cell receptor beta chains were sequenced from one sample in a study of shared T cell receptors in the human thymus. Produced via immunoSEQ multiplex PCR; TCRdb's table is partial and in-frame only. Among about 610,000 clones listed, 70% to 90% were seen once. The same specimen was also included in a second study, on human thymus T cells.

The sample was thymocytes. Source of these receptors: a boy younger than two with a congenital heart defect.

The chain is built from TRBV28 and TRBJ2-1; 10 bases map to TRBD2. Germline V gene data show CDR1 as MDHEN and CDR2 as SYDVKM. After removal of 6 bases from V and 4 bases from J, the junction contained 6 bases not matched to a gene. This CDR3 is 15 amino acids long. As DNA, the CDR3 is TGTGCCAGCAGCACTACTAGCGGGGCATACAATGAGCAGTTCTTC. Protein product: CASSTTSGAYNEQFF.

The V and J genes are TRBV14 and TRBJ2-1; 11 positions match TRBD2. CDR3 length: 17 residues. Unmatched junction bases numbered 4, after V lost 1 base and J lost 2 bases. CDR1 is SGHDN, CDR2 FVKESK, per germline. Written as DNA, the CDR3 is TGTGCCAGCAGCCAAGCTACTAGCGGGGGCCCCTACAATGAGCAGTTCTTC. Translation: CASSQATSGGPYNEQFF. Full variable domain (rest looked up from reference TRBV14 and TRBJ2-1): EAGVTQFPSHSVIEKGQTVTLRCDPISGHDNLYWYRRVMGKEIKFLLHFVKESKQDESGMPNNRFLAERTGGTYSTLKVQPAELEDSGVYFCASSQATSGGPYNEQFFGPGTRLTVL.

The V gene is TRBV7-6, the J gene TRBJ2-7, with 8 bases fitting TRBD2. This CDR3 spans 18 amino acids. Looked up from germline, CDR1 is SGHVS and CDR2 is FNYEAQ. Losses at the gene ends were 5 bases for V and 3 bases for J; bases not matched to a gene: 18. The CDR3 sequence is CASSPRALAGKTLYEQYF. The CDR3 nucleotides are TGTGCCAGCAGCCCGAGGGCGCTAGCGGGCAAGACCCTCTACGAGCAGTACTTC. The entire variable domain, with the rest obtained from reference TRBV7-6 and TRBJ2-7, is as follows: GAGVSQSPRYKVTKRGQDVALRCDPISGHVSLYWYRQALGQGPEFLTYFNYEAQQDKSGLPNDRFSAERPEGSISTLTIQRTEQRDSAMYRCASSPRALAGKTLYEQYFGPGTRLTVT.

V usage is TRBV5-1 and J usage is TRBJ2-1, with a possible D match to TRBD2 (6 bases). Trimming removed 0 bases from V and 6 bases from J, with 13 bases in between. Germline V gene data show CDR1 as SGHRS and CDR2 as YFSETQ. The CDR3 runs 15 residues. The CDR3 nucleotides read TGCGCCAGCAGCTTGGGGGTCGAGGGAGGCAATGAGCAGTTCTTC. This codes for CASSLGVEGGNEQFF.

J is TRBJ2-5 and V is TRBV2, with 12 bases that match TRBD1. The last part of the DNA fits TRBJ2-7 better; the J call may be wrong. The CDR3 spans 14 residues. In germline, CDR1 is SNHLY, CDR2 FYNNEI. The CDR3 DNA follows: TGTGCCAGCAGTTGGGACAGGGGGCAAGACGAGCAGTACTTC. Protein product: CASSWDRGQDEQYF.

The CDR3 bases are TGCAGCGTTTACCCTCCGGGACAGGGGACCAATGAGCAGTTCTTC. This gives the protein CSVYPPGQGTNEQFF. The chain recombines TRBV29-1 with TRBJ2-1; 10 bases are shared with TRBD1. Germline-derived CDR1 and CDR2 are SQVTM and ANQGSEA. CDR3 size: 15 residues. The V and J ends lost 5 bases and 6 bases, in that order; junction bases with no gene match: 10.

This chain links TRBV5-8 with TRBJ2-7; 9 nucleotides match TRBD1. This CDR3 spans 17 amino acids. Germline CDR1 and CDR2: SGHTS and YDEGEE. Trimming at V came to 0 bases and at J to 2 bases, leaving 9 bases not matched to a gene. The CDR3 DNA reads as TGTGCCAGCAGCTTGGGAGGGTGGGGGACAGGGACCTACGAGCAGTACTTC. It translates to CASSLGGWGTGTYEQYF.

The rearrangement joins TRBV7-2 to TRBJ1-1; TRBD1 aligns across 7 bases. This CDR3 contains 15 residues. Germline trimming cut 2 bases from V and 3 bases from J; bases unmatched to any gene: 6. The germline V gene has CDR1 SGHTA and CDR2 FQGNSA. The CDR3 DNA sequence: TGTGCCAGCAGCTTACTGCAGGGGGAGTACACTGAAGCTTTCTTT. Translated: CASSLLQGEYTEAFF.

This chain joins TRBV28 and TRBJ1-5; 8 bases map to TRBD1. The ends lost 2 bases at V and 7 bases at J; junction bases unmatched: 7. The CDR3 runs 15 residues. The V gene's germline CDR1 is MDHEN and CDR2 SYDVKM. This CDR3 is CASSLNVRGLQPQHF. CDR3 in DNA: TGTGCCAGCAGTTTAAACGTCAGGGGGCTCCAGCCCCAGCATTTT.

This chain connects TRBV28 to TRBJ2-5; 14 bases agree with TRBD2. From germline, CDR1 is MDHEN and CDR2 SYDVKM. The CDR3 extends over 18 amino acids. V shed 5 bases, J shed 5 bases, and the junction held 13 bases outside the gene matches. CDR3 protein: CASSPHPRTSGRKETQYF. DNA of the CDR3: TGTGCCAGCAGTCCCCACCCCCGGACTAGCGGGAGGAAGGAGACCCAGTACTTC. The full variable domain, its missing parts supplied by reference TRBV28 and TRBJ2-5, is DVKVTQSSRYLVKRTGEKVFLECVQDMDHENMFWYRQDPGLGLRLIYFSYDVKMKEKGDIPEGYSVSREKKERFSLILESASTNQTSMYLCASSPHPRTSGRKETQYFGPGTRLLVL.

This chain links TRBV5-1 with TRBJ1-1; TRBD1 aligns across 8 bases. Germline values: CDR1 SGHRS, CDR2 YFSETQ. The CDR3 loop spans 15 amino acids. Trimming at V came to 4 bases and at J to 2 bases, leaving 7 bases not matched to a gene. The CDR3 sequence: CASSAPQGENTEAFF. In DNA, the CDR3 is TGCGCCAGCAGCGCTCCACAGGGGGAAAACACTGAAGCTTTCTTT.

In this sample, this clone turned up a few times. The chain recombines TRBV7-2 with TRBJ2-5; 10 bases are a match to TRBD2. Germline V gene sequence: CDR1 SGHTA, CDR2 FQGNSA. The junction had 7 bases not matched to a gene; V was cut back by 4 bases and J by 2 bases. This CDR3 spans 16 amino acids. CDR3 residues: CASSSTSGEVQETQYF. The CDR3 DNA reads as TGTGCCAGCAGCTCCACTAGCGGGGAGGTTCAAGAGACCCAGTACTTC.

This rearrangement joins TRBV4-3 to TRBJ2-1; no definite D call. The V gene lost 3 bases and the J gene lost 6 bases, with 6 bases spanning the gap. The CDR3 spans 12 residues. Germline CDR1 LGHNA, CDR2 YSLEER. The CDR3 is CASSHRGNEQFF. CDR3 DNA: TGCGCCAGCAGCCACAGAGGCAATGAGCAGTTCTTC.

This clone was detected only once. The chain is built from TRBV28 and TRBJ1-1, with D possibly matching TRBD1 (5 bases). V lost 3 bases, J lost 5 bases, and 10 bases lay in between. There are 13 residues in the CDR3. CDR1 is MDHEN and CDR2 is SYDVKM in the germline V gene. DNA of the CDR3: TGTGCCAGCAGTTTCTCCGGGGGAACTGAAGCTTTCTTT. This gives the protein CASSFSGGTEAFF.

This chain connects TRBV27 to TRBJ1-5; D not resolved. This CDR3 is 17 amino acids long. The V end was cut by 4 bases, the J end by 0 bases, with 16 bases between. Germline V gene data show CDR1 as MNHEY and CDR2 as SMNVEV (reference sequence). The CDR3 protein is CASSSTADGDSNQPQHF. CDR3 sequence (DNA): TGTGCCAGCAGTTCCACCGCCGACGGAGATAGCAATCAGCCCCAGCATTTT.

This clone was recorded once. The chain has TRBV9 and TRBJ2-7, with D tentatively TRBD1 (6 bases). The CDR3 length is 15 residues. Germline assignment: CDR1 SGDLS and CDR2 YYNGEE. V was trimmed by 1 base and J by 5 bases, leaving 16 bases between them. DNA of the CDR3: TGTGCCAGCAGCGTAACCCCAGGGAAGGGGGACGAGCAGTACTTC. Translated, it gives CASSVTPGKGDEQYF.

This clone is a singleton in its sample. This chain connects TRBV27 to TRBJ1-2; the match to TRBD1 covers 10 bases. The CDR3 has 17 amino acids. V dropped 0 bases and J dropped 1; count of bases not matched to a gene: 5. Looked up from germline, CDR1 is MNHEY and CDR2 is SMNVEV (reference sequence). The CDR3 nucleotides read TGTGCCAGCAGTTTATCGAAGGACAGGGGGTTTAACTATGGCTACACCTTC. This encodes CASSLSKDRGFNYGYTF.

This sequence joins TRBV18 and TRBJ2-5, with 14 bases aligning to TRBD2. CDR1 and CDR2 from the germline V gene are KGHSH and LQKENI. The CDR3 is made up of 17 amino acids. V was pared by 3 bases and J by 0 bases, with 3 bases of the junction left unmatched. Written as DNA, the CDR3 is TGTGCCAGCTCACCGGGGACTAGCGGGAGTGACCAAGAGACCCAGTACTTC. Encoded protein: CASSPGTSGSDQETQYF.

The sample holds one count of this clone. This rearrangement joins TRBV11-2 to TRBJ2-2, with D perhaps TRBD2 (6 bases). Trimming cost V 4 bases and J 3 bases, with 12 bases left between them. The CDR3 sequence is 15 residues long. Germline V gene lookup returns CDR1 SGHAT and CDR2 FQNNGV. CDR3 loop: CASSWRPGDTGELFF. Here the CDR3 DNA reads TGTGCCAGCAGCTGGAGGCCGGGGGACACCGGGGAGCTGTTTTTT.

The V call is TRBV6-5, the J call TRBJ2-5; 9 nucleotides agree with TRBD1. The J call is doubtful: the DNA matches TRBJ2-7 better. The CDR3 is 16 amino acids. Germline V gene data show CDR1 as MNHEY and CDR2 as SVGAGI. The CDR3 nucleotides read TGTGCCAGCAGTTGGGCCCCGGGACAGGGAAGTTACGAGCAGTACTTC. This sequence encodes CASSWAPGQGSYEQYF.

The chain recombines TRBV28 with TRBJ2-1; no clear D. V was cut by 6 bases and J by 0 bases, with 12 bases left in between. CDR1 is MDHEN, CDR2 SYDVKM, per germline. The CDR3 extends over 15 amino acids. The CDR3 region has the DNA TGTGCCAGCAGCACCCGATGGAGCTCCTACAATGAGCAGTTCTTC. Translating gives CASSTRWSSYNEQFF.

The rearrangement links TRBV13 to TRBJ2-1; 7 positions agree with TRBD2. Germline CDR1 PRHDT, CDR2 FYEKMQ (reference sequence). J lost 8 bases, V lost 5 bases, and 6 bases had no gene match. The CDR3 is 13 amino acids. The CDR3 DNA reads TGTGCCAGCAGCCTTCGGGGGAGGGATGAGCAGTTCTTC. This translates into CASSLRGRDEQFF.

This clone was seen only once. The chain joins TRBV4-2 to TRBJ2-3, with 7 bases lining up with TRBD2. Germline CDR1 reads LGHNA; CDR2 reads YNFKEQ. V shed 1 base, J shed 2 bases, and the junction held 21 bases outside the gene matches. The CDR3 length is 21 residues. This CDR3 is CASSQGPAVGPPSGPTDTQYF. In DNA, the CDR3 is TGTGCCAGCAGCCAAGGCCCTGCAGTGGGCCCACCTAGCGGACCCACAGATACGCAGTATTTT.

The gene calls are TRBV15 and TRBJ2-1, with TRBD2 identical over 11 bases. CDR3 length: 18 residues. Looked up from germline, CDR1 is LNHNV and CDR2 is YYDKDF (reference sequence). V was pared by 5 bases and J by 4 bases, with 13 bases of the junction left unmatched. The CDR3 sequence: CATSPLAGGPILYNEQFF. CDR3 bases: TGTGCCACCAGCCCCTTAGCGGGAGGGCCGATTCTATACAATGAGCAGTTCTTC.

The chain joins TRBV5-4 to TRBJ2-1; D uncertain. V was pared by 0 bases and J by 6 bases, with 10 bases between. CDR3 length equals 14 residues. The germline V gene encodes CDR1 SGHNT and CDR2 YYREEE (reference sequence). CDR3: CASSLALHSNEQFF. CDR3 DNA: TGTGCCAGCAGCTTGGCGCTACACAGCAATGAGCAGTTCTTC. Full variable domain (remainder filled in from reference TRBV5-4 and TRBJ2-1): ETGVTQSPTHLIKTRGQQVTLRCSSQSGHNTVSWYQQALGQGPQFIFQYYREEENGRGNFPPRFSGLQFPNYSSELNVNALELDDSALYLCASSLALHSNEQFFGPGTRLTVL.

The J gene is TRBJ2-1, the V gene TRBV7-2; 11 bases map to TRBD2. CDR3 length equals 17 residues. Per germline, CDR1 SGHTA and CDR2 FQGNSA. The CDR3 bases are TGTGCTAAGCAAGAGGCTAGCGGGAGGAACCGCGAGAATGAGCAGTTCTTC. It yields the protein CAKQEASGRNRENEQFF.

The V gene is TRBV30, the J gene TRBJ1-5, with D possibly matching TRBD1 (6 bases). Germline CDR1 and CDR2: GTSNPN and SVGIG (reference sequence). V lost 0 bases, J lost 5 bases, and 20 bases lay in between. The CDR3 runs to 17 residues. The chain's CDR3 is CAWSVKRATGFHQPQHF. CDR3 coding DNA: TGTGCCTGGAGTGTAAAAAGGGCGACAGGCTTCCATCAGCCCCAGCATTTT.

The chain recombines TRBV14 with TRBJ1-3; D not resolved. Trimming removed 4 bases from V and 0 bases from J, with 16 bases in between. The V gene's germline CDR1 is SGHDN and CDR2 FVKESK. This CDR3 has 17 amino acids. This CDR3 reads CASSRKADFHSGNTIYF. CDR3 bases: TGTGCCAGCAGCCGGAAGGCAGACTTTCACTCTGGAAACACCATATATTTT.

The chain couples TRBV18 to TRBJ1-2, with 7 bases matching TRBD1. V gave up 5 bases and J gave up 6 bases; unmatched junction bases: 15. The CDR3 totals 16 residues. Germline values: CDR1 KGHSH, CDR2 LQKENI. The CDR3 loop is CASSSGDRDFTNGYTF. For the CDR3, the DNA is TGTGCCAGCTCATCGGGAGACAGGGACTTTACAAATGGCTACACCTTC.

This rearrangement joins TRBV27 to TRBJ2-7, with D perhaps matching TRBD2 (6 bases). The CDR3 covers 15 residues. V was clipped by 2 bases and J by 5 bases, with 16 bases between them. Germline V lookup: CDR1 MNHEY, CDR2 SMNVEV (reference sequence). The CDR3 spells CASSLGGGVVHEQYF. Written as DNA, the CDR3 is TGTGCCAGCAGTTTAGGCGGCGGGGTGGTCCACGAGCAGTACTTC.